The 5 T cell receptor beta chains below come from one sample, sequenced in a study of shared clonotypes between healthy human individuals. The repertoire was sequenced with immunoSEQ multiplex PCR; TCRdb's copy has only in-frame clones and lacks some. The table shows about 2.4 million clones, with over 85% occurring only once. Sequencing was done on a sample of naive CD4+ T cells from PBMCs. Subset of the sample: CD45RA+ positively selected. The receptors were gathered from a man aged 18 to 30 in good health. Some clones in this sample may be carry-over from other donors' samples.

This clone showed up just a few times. CDR3 sequence: CASSKGLAGGELFF. Here the CDR3 DNA reads TGCGCCAGCAGCAAAGGACTAGCGGGAGGGGAGCTGTTTTTT. This chain connects TRBV5-1 to TRBJ2-2; 12 bases align to TRBD2. The germline V gene encodes CDR1 SGHRS and CDR2 YFSETQ. V shed 4 bases and J 8 bases; nucleotides not matched to a gene: 3. The CDR3 length is 14 residues.

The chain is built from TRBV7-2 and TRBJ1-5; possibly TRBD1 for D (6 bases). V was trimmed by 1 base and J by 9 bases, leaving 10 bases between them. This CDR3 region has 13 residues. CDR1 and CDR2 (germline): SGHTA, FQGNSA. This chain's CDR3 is CASSLEGGAPQHF. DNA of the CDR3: TGTGCCAGCAGCTTAGAGGGGGGGGCGCCCCAGCATTTT.

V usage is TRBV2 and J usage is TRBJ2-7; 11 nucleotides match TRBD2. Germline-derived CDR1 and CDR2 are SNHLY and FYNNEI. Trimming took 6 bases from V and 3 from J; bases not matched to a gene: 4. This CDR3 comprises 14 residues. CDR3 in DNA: TGTGCCAGCAGGAGGGGGACTAGCGGCTACGAGCAGTACTTC. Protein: CASRRGTSGYEQYF.

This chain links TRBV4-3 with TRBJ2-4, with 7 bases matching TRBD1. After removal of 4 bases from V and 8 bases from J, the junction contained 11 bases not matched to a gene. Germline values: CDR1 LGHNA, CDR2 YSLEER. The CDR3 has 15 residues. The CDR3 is CASSPRGSGRDIQYF. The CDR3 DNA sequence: TGCGCCAGCAGCCCCAGGGGGTCCGGTAGGGACATTCAGTACTTC.

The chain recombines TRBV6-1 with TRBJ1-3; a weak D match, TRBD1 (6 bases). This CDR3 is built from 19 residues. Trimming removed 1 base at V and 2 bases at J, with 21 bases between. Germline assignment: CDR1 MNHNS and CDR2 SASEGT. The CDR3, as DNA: TGTGCCAGCAGTGAAGGCTTATCCTTGACAGGACCCACTGGAAACACCATATATTTT. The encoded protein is CASSEGLSLTGPTGNTIYF.